This T cell receptor (beta chain) emerged from a study of T cell repertoires in aging, cancer and after chemotherapy. Study-wide context: Donors were grouped into six age bands spanning 30 or younger through 70 or older.

The study, taken as a whole, reports: Across the chemotherapy interval, each cancer cohort showed higher median generation probability, suggesting thymic rebound. Immunological memory after chemotherapy cannot be judged from the repertoire data. Compared with age-matched healthy donors, untreated hematological or solid cancer patients showed higher blood TCR clonality.

Trimming stripped 1 base from V and 1 base from J, with 4 bases between. The CDR3 covers 14 residues. Per germline, CDR1 LGHNT and CDR2 FRNRAP. Note on this clonotype: Its cognate antigen is unknown.

TCR beta rearrangements were amplified from peripheral blood genomic DNA. Rearranged V-D-J TRB sequences were amplified with a mixed TRB-A/B primer pool. Via MiXCR, TCRdb re-called the multiplex PCR reads, giving one row per CDR3 protein. The sample lists roughly 8,500 distinct CDR3 sequences; around half were seen once. The rearrangement links TRBV12-5 to TRBJ2-2, with D uncertain. The receptor was isolated from a human donor with a solid tumor. The material sequenced was blood. CDR3 nucleotides: TGTGCTAGTGGTTTGGGAGGGAACACCGGGGAGCTGTTTTTT. This codes for CASGLGGNTGELFF.